The clone carrying this T cell receptor beta chain appeared once. The data stem from a study of blood T cell repertoires in COVID-19. The wider study: Both acute and convalescent COVID-19 samples were obtained from the United States, Italy and Spain.

Original processing methods: Reference gene primer amplification gave estimated nucleated cell counts. The repertoire was sequenced with immunoSEQ multiplex PCR; TCRdb's copy has only in-frame clones and lacks some. The V and J calls and clone size are taken from that table; D and trimming were inferred from the DNA. Among about 200,000 clones listed, approximately 85% were seen once. Sample: peripheral blood. The sequence derives from a man in his 60s with acute or convalescent COVID-19.

The CDR3 region has the DNA TGTGCCAGCAGCTTGGGACAAGGGGGACAGCCCCAGCATTTT. Residues: CASSLGQGGQPQHF. The rearrangement links TRBV9 to TRBJ1-5; D is perhaps TRBD1 (6 bases). V lost 4 bases and J 7 bases, leaving 15 bases between the germline ends. The CDR3 spans 14 residues. Germline assignment: CDR1 SGDLS and CDR2 YYNGEE.